The source of this TCR beta chain is a study of blood T cell repertoires in COVID-19 (dated by TCRdb to the early 2020s). About the full investigation: The collaborator samples originated in the United States, Italy and Spain and spanned the acute and convalescent phases of COVID-19. The material from the prospective study consisted of cDNA or gDNA derived from T cells, B-cell-depleted T cells, or PBMCs. Deeply sampled blood TCRbeta repertoires from subjects exposed to, actively infected with, or recovered from COVID-19 were included in the dataset. Where available, HLA class I and class II types were taken from metadata supplied by the sample provider and were not determined by assay-based typing. Nearly every sample came with metadata listing a de-identified subject ID, COVID-19 status, age in years and sex. A freely available public database, intended as a resource for researchers studying the immune response to SARS-CoV-2, is where the repertoires were released. The samples were drawn from two sources: the first 160 participants of the ongoing ImmuneRACE study, and fewer than 1,500 subjects contributed by 6 global collaborators.

Participants in the prospective study were aged about 18 to 95 years, lived in about two dozen United States geographic areas, and enrolled through a virtual design. Cohort assignment in the prospective study relied on participant-reported clinical history from a screening survey and a study questionnaire. Recovered participants in ImmuneRACE Cohort 3 were defined by two consecutive negative NP/OP PCR tests, clearance by a healthcare professional, or resolution of symptoms. Mobile phlebotomists in the prospective study collected whole blood, serum and a nasopharyngeal or oropharyngeal swab from every participant. Additional blood draws and questionnaires over an approximately two-month period could optionally be provided by prospective study participants. Before DNA extraction, blood samples from the prospective study were shipped at room temperature or frozen. V is reduced by 8 bases and J by 4 bases, leaving a spacing of 14 bases between them. Including the terminal cysteine and phenylalanine, the CDR3 comprises 13 residues. This entry keeps only the CDR3 DNA: 39 bases, framed from base 1. The germline V gene yields SGHDN for CDR1 and FVKESK for CDR2.

Concerning this clone itself: What this receptor recognizes is not known. Base qualities are missing; no much larger clone stands one base away.

Study-wide findings and limitations: How much clinical and demographic metadata was included differed by source and by participant, and the metadata was provided uncurated.

The immunoSEQ Assay, a bias-controlled multiplex PCR, was used to amplify TCRbeta CDR3 regions from genomic DNA. In the authors' own workflow: The number of nucleated cells in each sample was estimated from the amplification of reference gene primers within the assay. To quantify the absolute abundance of each unique TCRbeta CDR3 rearrangement, sequence reads were collapsed and filtered. For each sample, productive Simpson clonality was calculated as the square root of Simpson's diversity index across productive rearrangements. TCRdb retrieved this table from immuneACCESS and kept in-frame rearrangements only. Not all clones are present; in checked studies, unresolved V genes account for under half, and no reason is known for the remainder. V and J calls and clone size are copied from that table; D and trimming were computed from the DNA. The sample profile shows fewer than 350,000 clones; 88% of them were found once. The ten largest clones capture around 1% of the sample.

The origin of this receptor is a woman in her thirties who had recovered from COVID-19. Here the chain combines TRBV14 and TRBJ2-5; TRBD1 is perhaps the D gene, given 6 matching bases. Material: PBMCs or T cells enriched from blood (not recorded which). The nucleotide sequence is TGTGCCAGCGGACAGTTAAATTCAGAGACCCAGTACTTC. Its protein reads: CASGQLNSETQYF.